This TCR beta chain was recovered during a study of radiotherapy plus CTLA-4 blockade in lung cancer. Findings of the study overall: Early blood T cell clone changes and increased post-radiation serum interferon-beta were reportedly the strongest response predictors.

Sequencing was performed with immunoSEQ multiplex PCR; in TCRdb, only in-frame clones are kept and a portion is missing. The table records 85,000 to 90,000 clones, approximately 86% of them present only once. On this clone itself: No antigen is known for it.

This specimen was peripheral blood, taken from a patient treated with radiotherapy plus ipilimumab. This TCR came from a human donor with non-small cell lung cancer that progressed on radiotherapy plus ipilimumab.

Here the CDR3 DNA reads TGTGCAAGTCGCCCATGTCGGTGGGTGGGGCTAGAGCGTTTCTCTGGGGCCAACGTCCTGACTTTC. Encoded protein: CASRPCRWVGLERFSGANVLTF. The rearrangement uses TRBV12-2 and TRBJ2-6; TRBD1, the D gene given by the table, was not confirmed from the DNA. TRBV12-2 is recorded as a pseudogene. This CDR3 contains 22 residues.